These 12 T cell receptor beta chains came from one sample sequenced in a study of control samples from healthy donors and cancer patients. The table came from immunoSEQ multiplex PCR; TCRdb's copy has only in-frame clones and leaves some out. This sample has some 150,000 clones, with around 94% found just once. Sequencing was performed on PBMCs. These receptors all come from a man aged 55 to 70 with colorectal cancer.

The J gene is TRBJ2-3, the V gene TRBV24-1; D is unresolved. The CDR3 has 12 residues. Trimming shortened V by 9 bases and J by 1 base, and 7 bases separated the two germline ends. Germline lookup yields CDR1 KGHDR and CDR2 SFDVKD. The CDR3 nucleotides read TGTGCCACCGCGACGGGCACAGATACGCAGTATTTT. Translating it yields CATATGTDTQYF.

This clone was recorded only once. V gene TRBV10-3 combines with J gene TRBJ1-3; possibly TRBD1 for D (5 bases). V lost 5 bases and J 4 bases, leaving 15 bases between the germline ends. CDR1 and CDR2 (germline): ENHRY, SYGVKD. There are 15 residues in the CDR3. CDR3 amino acids: CAISRDRGSGNTIYF. Written as DNA, the CDR3 is TGTGCCATCAGTAGGGACCGAGGGTCCGGAAACACCATATATTTT.

With regard to this clone: The junction departs from the called germline gene at one end, perhaps through a read error. Other DNA sequences in this specimen translate into the identical CDR3. The genes are TRBV7-7 and TRBJ2-6; 7 bases fit TRBD2. Germline CDR1 reads SSHAT; CDR2 reads FNYEAQ (reference sequence). The CDR3 has 17 amino acids. This CDR3 reads CASSPGREDSGANVLTF. In DNA form, the CDR3 reads TGTGCCAGCAGCCCGGGGAGGGAGGACTCTGGGGCCAACGTCCTAACTTTC.

This CDR3 is CATETGTEETQYF. For the CDR3, the DNA is TGTGCCACCGAAACAGGGACAGAAGAGACCCAGTACTTC. The rearrangement links TRBV24-1 to TRBJ2-5; 7 bases fit TRBD1. After removal of 9 bases from V and 3 bases from J, the junction contained 6 bases not matched to a gene. This CDR3 has 13 amino acids. The germline gives CDR1 KGHDR, CDR2 SFDVKD.

In its sample, this clone was seen a few times. This chain joins TRBV18 and TRBJ2-5; a possible D gene is TRBD2 (5 bases). Germline lookup yields CDR1 KGHSH and CDR2 LQKENI. Trimming cost V 4 bases and J 4 bases, with 19 bases left between them. The CDR3 length is 16 residues. The CDR3 coding sequence is TGTGCCAGCTCACAAGCTGGGTCCAGAGAGGGAGAGACCCAGTACTTC. It codes for CASSQAGSREGETQYF.

This chain connects TRBV5-1 to TRBJ2-2, with TRBD1 identical over 10 bases. This CDR3 is built from 14 residues. Trimming at V came to 4 bases and at J to 7 bases, leaving 4 bases not matched to a gene. Looked up from germline, CDR1 is SGHRS and CDR2 is YFSETQ. In nucleotides, the CDR3 is TGCGCCAGCAGCCCGGGGACAGGGGACGGGGAGCTGTTTTTT. It encodes CASSPGTGDGELFF.

CDR3 protein: CASSLGGRAQETQYF. The CDR3 DNA reads as TGTGCCAGCAGCTTGGGGGGGCGGGCCCAAGAGACCCAGTACTTC. The chain has TRBV5-4 and TRBJ2-5; perhaps TRBD1 as D (6 bases). The length of the CDR3 is 15 residues. V was pared by 0 bases and J by 1 base, with 10 bases between. The germline V gene encodes CDR1 SGHNT and CDR2 YYREEE (reference sequence).

Of note for this clone: In the same sample, other DNA sequences code for this CDR3. The V gene is TRBV5-1, the J gene TRBJ2-7; 8 bases agree with TRBD1. Germline V gives CDR1 SGHRS, CDR2 YFSETQ. The CDR3 length is 14 residues. After removal of 4 bases from V and 1 base from J, the junction contained 4 bases not matched to a gene. The CDR3 nucleotides read TGCGCCAGCAGCCTCGGACAGGGTTCCTACGAGCAGTACTTC. It yields the protein CASSLGQGSYEQYF.

The chain combines TRBV27 with TRBJ2-2; 7 positions match TRBD2. CDR1 is MNHEY, CDR2 SMNVEV, per germline (reference sequence). J lost 6 bases, V lost 1 base, and 8 bases had no gene match. The CDR3 runs 16 residues. CDR3 in DNA: TGTGCCAGCAGTTTATATGGGGGGGGGACGCCCGGGGAGCTGTTTTTT. Translating gives CASSLYGGGTPGELFF.

The chain recombines TRBV6-5 with TRBJ1-2, with TRBD1 as a possible D gene (6 bases). The ends were cut back, 7 bases at V and 3 bases at J, with 15 bases in the middle. CDR3 length: 14 residues. The germline CDR1 and CDR2 sequences are MNHEY and SVGAGI. The CDR3 bases are TGTGCCAGCACCCCTAGGACAGTCGACTATGGCTACACCTTC. Translation gives CASTPRTVDYGYTF.

The chain joins TRBV21-1 to TRBJ1-5. TRBV21-1 is a pseudogene. The CDR3 contains 17 residues. CDR3 bases: TGTGCCAGCAGCAAAGCGGAGGGGGGCTTAAGCAATCAGCCCCAGCATTTT. This encodes CASSKAEGGLSNQPQHF.

The genes are TRBV30 and TRBJ2-1, with TRBD1 matching 7 bases. The J segment lost 7 bases and the V segment lost 1 base, leaving 1 base of the junction unmatched. The CDR3 consists of 12 residues. Per the germline V gene, CDR1 is GTSNPN and CDR2 is SVGIG (reference sequence). CDR3 in amino acids: CAWSDRGNEQFF. The CDR3 DNA reads TGTGCCTGGAGTGACAGGGGTAATGAGCAGTTCTTC.